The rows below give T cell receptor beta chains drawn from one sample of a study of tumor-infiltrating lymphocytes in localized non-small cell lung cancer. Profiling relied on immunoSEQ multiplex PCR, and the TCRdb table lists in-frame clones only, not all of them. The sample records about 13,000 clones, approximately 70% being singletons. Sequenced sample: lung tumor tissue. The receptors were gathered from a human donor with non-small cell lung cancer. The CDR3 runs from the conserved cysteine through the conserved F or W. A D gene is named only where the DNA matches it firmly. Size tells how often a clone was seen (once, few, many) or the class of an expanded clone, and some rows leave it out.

CDR3nt: TGTGCCTGGGGGATGCCCGGGACAGTGGTCTACGAGCAGTACTTC
CDR3aa: CAWGMPGTVVYEQYF
j_gene: TRBJ2-7
v_gene: TRBV30
d_gene: TRBD1
abundance: NA

CDR3nt: TGTGCCAGCAGCGCCCCCGGCCTAGTCGGCGGGGAGCTGTTTTTT
CDR3aa: CASSAPGLVGGELFF
j_gene: TRBJ2-2
v_gene: TRBV9
d_gene: NA
abundance: NA

CDR3nt: TGTGCCAGCAGGCAAGCTCAACAGGGAGGGCCTGAAGCTTTCTTT
CDR3aa: CASRQAQQGGPEAFF
j_gene: TRBJ1-1
v_gene: TRBV6-5
d_gene: NA
abundance: large

CDR3nt: TGTGCCAGCAGCTTGAATGTAGAGACCCAGTACTTC
CDR3aa: CASSLNVETQYF
j_gene: TRBJ2-5
v_gene: TRBV5-6
d_gene: NA
abundance: NA

CDR3nt: TGCGCCAGCAGCCAAGATATGAGGCCGGGGGCCAACGTCCTGACTTTC
CDR3aa: CASSQDMRPGANVLTF
j_gene: TRBJ2-6
v_gene: TRBV4-1
d_gene: NA
abundance: few

CDR3nt: TGTGCCAGCAGTTCTTATGAACCGGTTACAGCCATGAACACTGAAGCTTTCTTT
CDR3aa: CASSSYEPVTAMNTEAFF
j_gene: TRBJ1-1
v_gene: TRBV27
d_gene: NA
abundance: NA

CDR3nt: TGTGCCAGCAGCTTGGTACAGTCTGCTGCCTACGAGCAGTACTTC
CDR3aa: CASSLVQSAAYEQYF
j_gene: TRBJ2-7
v_gene: TRBV4-2
d_gene: NA
abundance: NA

CDR3nt: TGTGCCAGTAGTATAGGGGGGGTAAACACTGAAGCTTTCTTT
CDR3aa: CASSIGGVNTEAFF
j_gene: TRBJ1-1
v_gene: TRBV19
d_gene: NA
abundance: NA

CDR3nt: TGTGCCAGCAGCTTAGGGGGTGCGACTAGCGGTTACAATGAGCAGTTCTTC
CDR3aa: CASSLGGATSGYNEQFF
j_gene: TRBJ2-1
v_gene: TRBV11-2
d_gene: TRBD2
abundance: NA

CDR3nt: TGCGCCAGCAGGCGCGGGTATACACCCTACACTGAAGCTTTCTTT
CDR3aa: CASRRGYTPYTEAFF
j_gene: TRBJ1-1
v_gene: TRBV5-1
d_gene: NA
abundance: medium-sized

CDR3nt: TGTGCCAGCAGTCCTACCGTCGTAGGGACAGGGGTAAATGACGAGCAGTACTTC
CDR3aa: CASSPTVVGTGVNDEQYF
j_gene: TRBJ2-7
v_gene: TRBV27
d_gene: TRBD1
abundance: NA

CDR3nt: TGTGCCACCAGCAGAAAGACAGGGTGGGACACTGAAGCTTTCTTT
CDR3aa: CATSRKTGWDTEAFF
j_gene: TRBJ1-1
v_gene: TRBV15
d_gene: TRBD1
abundance: NA

CDR3nt: TGTGCTAGCAGCTTAGATGGTCAGGGAAACAATGAGCAGTTCTTC
CDR3aa: CASSLDGQGNNEQFF
j_gene: TRBJ2-1
v_gene: TRBV7-7
d_gene: NA
abundance: NA

CDR3nt: TGTGCCTGGAGCGCAGGGGGGTACGAGCAGTACTTC
CDR3aa: CAWSAGGYEQYF
j_gene: TRBJ2-7
v_gene: TRBV30
d_gene: NA
abundance: NA

CDR3nt: TGTGCCAGTAGTATTAAGAGCATTTCAGGGAGGACTGAAGCTTTCTTT
CDR3aa: CASSIKSISGRTEAFF
j_gene: TRBJ1-1
v_gene: TRBV19
d_gene: NA
abundance: NA

CDR3nt: TGCGCCAGCAGCCCCCAGGTATTGGGGAGCTCCTACGAGCAGTACTTC
CDR3aa: CASSPQVLGSSYEQYF
j_gene: TRBJ2-7
v_gene: TRBV5-1
d_gene: NA
abundance: NA

CDR3nt: TGTGCCAGCAGCTCTTATTACGAGCAGTACTTC
CDR3aa: CASSSYYEQYF
j_gene: TRBJ2-7
v_gene: TRBV6-5
d_gene: NA
abundance: NA

CDR3nt: TGTGCCAGCAGCCCCCGGAGTAGCGGGCGAAATGAGCAGTTCTTC
CDR3aa: CASSPRSSGRNEQFF
j_gene: TRBJ2-1
v_gene: TRBV7-8
d_gene: TRBD2
abundance: NA

CDR3nt: TGTGCCAGCAGCTTTACAGGGGAGTACCCCCAACCCAAAAACATTCAGTACTTC
CDR3aa: CASSFTGEYPQPKNIQYF
j_gene: TRBJ2-4
v_gene: TRBV5-5
d_gene: TRBD1
abundance: NA

CDR3nt: TGTGCCAGCAGCCCGGACAAGAACACTGAAGCTTTCTTT
CDR3aa: CASSPDKNTEAFF
j_gene: TRBJ1-1
v_gene: TRBV7-3
d_gene: NA
abundance: NA

CDR3nt: TGTGCCAGCAGCTTAGGGGTGGACAATGAGCAGTTCTTC
CDR3aa: CASSLGVDNEQFF
j_gene: TRBJ2-1
v_gene: TRBV7-7
d_gene: NA
abundance: NA

CDR3nt: TGTGCCAGCAGCCAACAGGGGGAGCAGTACTTC
CDR3aa: CASSQQGEQYF
j_gene: TRBJ2-7
v_gene: TRBV6-6
d_gene: TRBD1
abundance: NA

CDR3nt: TGTGCCAGCCATCCCGGGACTAGCGGGAGCCGTAGCACCGGGGAGCTGTTTTTT
CDR3aa: CASHPGTSGSRSTGELFF
j_gene: TRBJ2-2
v_gene: TRBV5-4
d_gene: TRBD2
abundance: few

CDR3nt: TGTGCCAGCAGCTTGGGGGTTCGACAGGGAATGAACACTGAAGCTTTCTTT
CDR3aa: CASSLGVRQGMNTEAFF
j_gene: TRBJ1-1
v_gene: TRBV5-4
d_gene: TRBD1
abundance: once

CDR3nt: TGTGCCAGCAGTCCTGGGGGGCAGGGCCGCAATCAGCCCCAGCATTTT
CDR3aa: CASSPGGQGRNQPQHF
j_gene: TRBJ1-5
v_gene: TRBV2
d_gene: NA
abundance: NA

CDR3nt: TGTGCCAGCAGCCCAGTTGGGCTAGCGGGGGTCGCGGATACGCAGTATTTT
CDR3aa: CASSPVGLAGVADTQYF
j_gene: TRBJ2-3
v_gene: TRBV9
d_gene: TRBD2
abundance: NA

CDR3nt: TGTGCCATCTCGGATGGTCGGGAAAAACTGTTTTTT
CDR3aa: CAISDGREKLFF
j_gene: TRBJ1-4
v_gene: TRBV5-8
d_gene: NA
abundance: NA

CDR3nt: TGTGCCAGCAGCTTTAGCGTAACCAATAATTCACCCCTCCACTTT
CDR3aa: CASSFSVTNNSPLHF
j_gene: TRBJ1-6
v_gene: TRBV7-8
d_gene: NA
abundance: NA

CDR3nt: TGCGCCAGCAGCTTGGGGGGGAGTGGTAGAGCAGATACGCAGTATTTT
CDR3aa: CASSLGGSGRADTQYF
j_gene: TRBJ2-3
v_gene: TRBV5-1
d_gene: NA
abundance: NA

CDR3nt: TGTGCCAGCTCACCACAAGGGGCTGGTGGAGATACGCAGTATTTT
CDR3aa: CASSPQGAGGDTQYF
j_gene: TRBJ2-3
v_gene: TRBV18
d_gene: NA
abundance: NA

CDR3nt: TGTGCCAGCAGCCTCCGGACTAGCGGGGGGCCTAGGGTCGAGCAGTTCTTC
CDR3aa: CASSLRTSGGPRVEQFF
j_gene: TRBJ2-1
v_gene: TRBV7-9
d_gene: TRBD2
abundance: NA

CDR3nt: TGCGCCAGCAGCCAAGATCCCAGGGATGTGTCACCCCTCCACTTT
CDR3aa: CASSQDPRDVSPLHF
j_gene: TRBJ1-6
v_gene: TRBV4-1
d_gene: NA
abundance: once

CDR3nt: TGTGCCAGCATCCCGACAGGGGGCGAAGGCTACACCTTC
CDR3aa: CASIPTGGEGYTF
j_gene: TRBJ1-2
v_gene: TRBV2
d_gene: TRBD1
abundance: NA

CDR3nt: TGTGCCATCAGTGAGTTTATTGGGGGTACAGATACGCAGTATTTT
CDR3aa: CAISEFIGGTDTQYF
j_gene: TRBJ2-3
v_gene: TRBV10-3
d_gene: NA
abundance: NA

CDR3nt: TGTGCCAGTAGTCCTTCAGGGCGCGAGCAGTACTTC
CDR3aa: CASSPSGREQYF
j_gene: TRBJ2-7
v_gene: TRBV19
d_gene: NA
abundance: NA

CDR3nt: TGTGCCAGCAGCTTAGTCTCTTACACTGAAGCTTTCTTT
CDR3aa: CASSLVSYTEAFF
j_gene: TRBJ1-1
v_gene: TRBV7-2
d_gene: NA
abundance: NA

CDR3nt: TGTGCCAGCAGTGACTCGGTTAGCGGGAACACCGGGGAGCTGTTTTTT
CDR3aa: CASSDSVSGNTGELFF
j_gene: TRBJ2-2
v_gene: TRBV6-4
d_gene: NA
abundance: NA

CDR3nt: TGTGCCAGCACCCCGGACGTGAGCTCCTACAATGAGCAGTTCTTC
CDR3aa: CASTPDVSSYNEQFF
j_gene: TRBJ2-1
v_gene: TRBV5-6
d_gene: NA
abundance: once

CDR3nt: TGTGCCATCAGTGCGGGGGGGGCCGAGGAGACCCAGTACTTC
CDR3aa: CAISAGGAEETQYF
j_gene: TRBJ2-5
v_gene: TRBV10-3
d_gene: TRBD2
abundance: NA

CDR3nt: TGTGCCAGCAGTTTGTTGTCTAGCAATCAGCCCCAGCATTTT
CDR3aa: CASSLLSSNQPQHF
j_gene: TRBJ1-5
v_gene: TRBV27
d_gene: NA
abundance: NA

CDR3nt: TGTGCCAGCAGCTTGGGGGAGGCTAGCGGGAGTTTGGGGCAGTACTTC
CDR3aa: CASSLGEASGSLGQYF
j_gene: TRBJ2-4
v_gene: TRBV7-2
d_gene: TRBD2
abundance: NA

CDR3nt: TGTGCCAGCAGCTTAGCCGGGAAGAGCTACAATGAGCAGTTCTTC
CDR3aa: CASSLAGKSYNEQFF
j_gene: TRBJ2-1
v_gene: TRBV7-9
d_gene: NA
abundance: NA

CDR3nt: TGTGCCAGCAGTCTTCAGGGGGCTAACTATGGCTACACCTTC
CDR3aa: CASSLQGANYGYTF
j_gene: TRBJ1-2
v_gene: TRBV6-5
d_gene: TRBD1
abundance: NA

CDR3nt: TGCGCCAGCAGCTTTACAGGGGGCGGCGAGCAGTACTTC
CDR3aa: CASSFTGGGEQYF
j_gene: TRBJ2-7
v_gene: TRBV5-1
d_gene: TRBD1
abundance: NA